Given below is one TCR beta chain in context. V was shortened by 8 bases and J by 2 bases, with 25 bases between the two germline ends. The CDR3 loop spans 17 amino acids. CDR1 is MDHEN, CDR2 SYDVKM, per germline. The data derive from a study of patients and donors after allogeneic stem cell transplantation. TCRdb re-derived calls from the RT-PCR reads in MiXCR, one entry per CDR3 protein. The table lists 800,000 to 1,000,000 distinct CDR3 sequences, roughly 18% of them singletons. Sequencing input: blood, either unsorted or a sorted T cell fraction (not recorded which). This clonotype originated in a human donor who was either an allogeneic HSCT recipient or a stem cell or donor lymphocyte infusion donor (not recorded which). It is not recorded whose cells these are; they may come from a transplant donor. The chain is built from TRBV28 and TRBJ2-7; possibly TRBD1 or TRBD2 for D (6 bases each). The CDR3 region has the DNA TGTGCCAGCTTCACACCCTCAACGGGGGCATCTACCTACGAGCAGTACTTC. This encodes CASFTPSTGASTYEQYF. The full variable domain, its missing parts supplied by reference TRBV28 and TRBJ2-7, is DVKVTQSSRYLVKRTGEKVFLECVQDMDHENMFWYRQDPGLGLRLIYFSYDVKMKEKGDIPEGYSVSREKKERFSLILESASTNQTSMYLCASFTPSTGASTYEQYFGPGTRLTVT.